These T cell receptor beta chains were read from a single sample in a study of blood T cell repertoires in COVID-19. Sequenced by immunoSEQ multiplex PCR; TCRdb stores in-frame clones only, minus some. The sample shows some 370,000 clones, more than 70% of them seen only once. The sequencing sample was made of peripheral blood. Receptors were obtained from a woman aged 25 to 45 with COVID-19, enrolled during active disease. CDR3s include the opening cysteine and the closing phenylalanine or tryptophan. The D gene is left open where the match is weak. The size field is filled for only some rows; it gives once, few, many or a size class.

TRBV30	TRBD1	-	TRBJ1-5	TGTGCCTGGATGCCTACCCGACAGGGGGTTTATCAGCCCCAGCATTTT	CAWMPTRQGVYQPQHF
TRBV18	TRBD1	-	TRBJ1-1	TGTGCCAGCTCGTCAGTGGGCCAGGGGGCCCCTGACACTGAAGCTTTCTTT	CASSSVGQGAPDTEAFF
TRBV28	-	-	TRBJ1-1	TGTGCCAGCAGTCCCCCGTGGACCCAAGGGGACACTGAAGCTTTCTTT	CASSPPWTQGDTEAFF
TRBV7-2	-	-	TRBJ2-3	TGTGCCAGCAGCTTTGATAGGGGTTGGGATACGCAGTATTTT	CASSFDRGWDTQYF
TRBV21-1	-	-	TRBJ1-4	TGTGCCAAGCATGGGCCCCGGGAAGGCACTAATGAAAAACTGTTTTTT	CAKHGPREGTNEKLFF
TRBV4-1	-	-	TRBJ2-2	TGCGCCAGCAGCCACACTTCCCCGGGGGAGCTGTTTTTT	CASSHTSPGELFF
TRBV19	-	-	TRBJ2-1	TGTGCCAGTTGGCAGGGCTACAATGAGCAGTTCTTC	CASWQGYNEQFF
TRBV30	-	few	TRBJ1-5	TGTGCCTGGAGCACCAAGGGGGGGTATCAGCCCCAGCATTTT	CAWSTKGGYQPQHF
TRBV5-1	-	-	TRBJ2-3	TGCGCCAGCAGCTTGGCCCAAATAGAGGGTCGGAAGTATTTT	CASSLAQIEGRKYF
TRBV29-1	-	-	TRBJ2-3	TGCAGCGAGCTACAGGGCAATACGCAGTATTTT	CSELQGNTQYF
TRBV10-3	-	-	TRBJ2-1	TGTGCCATCAGGATTCGGGTAGGCAATACGGATGAGCAGTTCTTC	CAIRIRVGNTDEQFF
TRBV11-2	TRBD2	-	TRBJ2-1	TGTGCCAGCAGACCTATAGCGGGGCCGTCCTACAATGAGCAGTTCTTC	CASRPIAGPSYNEQFF
TRBV12-3/TRBV12-4	TRBD1	-	TRBJ2-7	TGTGCCAGCACCGGGGACAGCACCTACGAGCAGTACTTC	CASTGDSTYEQYF
TRBV6-2/TRBV6-3	TRBD2	-	TRBJ2-3	TGTGCCAGCAGTTTTACTAGCGGGAGGGGAGATACGCAGTATTTT	CASSFTSGRGDTQYF
TRBV5-5	TRBD1	once	TRBJ2-1	TGTGCCAGCAGCGGGACAGGGGCGTCAAGTGTCAATGAGCAGTTCTTC	CASSGTGASSVNEQFF
TRBV9	-	-	TRBJ1-1	TGTGCCAGCAGCAGGGGGGGAGAGGCTGAAGCTTTCTTT	CASSRGGEAEAFF
TRBV28	TRBD2	once	TRBJ2-3	TGTGCCAGCAAACGGGAGGGTGGCGCAGATACGCAGTATTTT	CASKREGGADTQYF
TRBV19	TRBD1	-	TRBJ2-2	TGTGCCAGTAAGATGGACCGGGACAGGGTAGGCACCGGGGAGCTGTTTTTT	CASKMDRDRVGTGELFF
TRBV29-1	TRBD1	once	TRBJ1-2	TGCAGCGTCCTGACTAGGGACAGAGTCTATGGCTACACCTTC	CSVLTRDRVYGYTF
TRBV5-1	TRBD2	-	TRBJ2-3	TGCGCCAGCAGCCTTCCTACGACTAGCGGGAACACAGATACGCAGTATTTT	CASSLPTTSGNTDTQYF
TRBV9	TRBD2	once	TRBJ2-7	TGTGCCAGCAGCGTAGGGCTAGCGGGGTACGAGCAGTACTTC	CASSVGLAGYEQYF
TRBV14	-	-	TRBJ2-1	TGTGCCAGCAGCCAAGGGGGGCGAGGATCCTACTACAATGAGCAGTTCTTC	CASSQGGRGSYYNEQFF
TRBV28	TRBD2	-	TRBJ2-5	TGTGCCAGCAGTTTTCGTAGCGAGGCTAGCGGGGACCAAGAGACCCAGTACTTC	CASSFRSEASGDQETQYF
TRBV7-3	TRBD2	-	TRBJ2-1	TGTGCCAGCAGCCGTACCGCCCCGGGACTAGCGGGAGATGAGCAGTTCTTC	CASSRTAPGLAGDEQFF
TRBV19	TRBD1	-	TRBJ2-7	TGTGCCAGTAGCCTGACAGGGGCGGTCTCGCCTTTCGCCTACGAGCAGTACTTC	CASSLTGAVSPFAYEQYF
TRBV2	TRBD2	-	TRBJ2-1	TGTGCCAGCAGGGACCTAGCGGGAGGGCTTAGAAATGAGCAGTTCTTC	CASRDLAGGLRNEQFF
TRBV25-1	-	-	TRBJ1-6	TGTGCCAGCAATCACAGGACCCCCAATTCACCCCTCCACTTT	CASNHRTPNSPLHF
TRBV25-1	-	-	TRBJ2-5	TGTGCCAGCAGTGGTGTAGCGCGGGAGACCCAGTACTTC	CASSGVARETQYF
TRBV15	-	-	TRBJ2-2	TGTGCCACCAGCAGAGATTATTTTAGTAACTCGCTCGGGAGCGGGTACACCGGGGAGCTGTTTTTT	CATSRDYFSNSLGSGYTGELFF
TRBV11-3	-	once	TRBJ2-5	TGTGCCAGCAGCCTTGCTCCGGGATATCAAGAGACCCAGTACTTC	CASSLAPGYQETQYF
TRBV7-7	-	-	TRBJ2-3	TGTGCTAGCAGCGCCGGAAACAGGGACACAGATACGCAGTATTTT	CASSAGNRDTDTQYF
TRBV5-1	TRBD2	-	TRBJ2-1	TGCGCCAGCAGCTTGGGACTAGCGGGGGCGAGCAATGAGCAGTTCTTC	CASSLGLAGASNEQFF
TRBV6-1	-	once	TRBJ2-5	TGTGCCAGCAGTGAACGCAGGGTGAAGGGGACCCAGTACTTC	CASSERRVKGTQYF
TRBV7-2	-	-	TRBJ2-2	TGTGCCAGCAGCCCTAGCCGAAACACCGGGGAGCTGTTTTTT	CASSPSRNTGELFF
TRBV18	TRBD1	-	TRBJ2-5	TGTGCCAGCTCACCCCCCACAGGGGGTACCCAAGAGACCCAGTACTTC	CASSPPTGGTQETQYF
TRBV6-2/TRBV6-3	-	few	TRBJ2-1	TGTGCCAGCAGTTACGTACTAGAAACCACCAAGTTCTTC	CASSYVLETTKFF